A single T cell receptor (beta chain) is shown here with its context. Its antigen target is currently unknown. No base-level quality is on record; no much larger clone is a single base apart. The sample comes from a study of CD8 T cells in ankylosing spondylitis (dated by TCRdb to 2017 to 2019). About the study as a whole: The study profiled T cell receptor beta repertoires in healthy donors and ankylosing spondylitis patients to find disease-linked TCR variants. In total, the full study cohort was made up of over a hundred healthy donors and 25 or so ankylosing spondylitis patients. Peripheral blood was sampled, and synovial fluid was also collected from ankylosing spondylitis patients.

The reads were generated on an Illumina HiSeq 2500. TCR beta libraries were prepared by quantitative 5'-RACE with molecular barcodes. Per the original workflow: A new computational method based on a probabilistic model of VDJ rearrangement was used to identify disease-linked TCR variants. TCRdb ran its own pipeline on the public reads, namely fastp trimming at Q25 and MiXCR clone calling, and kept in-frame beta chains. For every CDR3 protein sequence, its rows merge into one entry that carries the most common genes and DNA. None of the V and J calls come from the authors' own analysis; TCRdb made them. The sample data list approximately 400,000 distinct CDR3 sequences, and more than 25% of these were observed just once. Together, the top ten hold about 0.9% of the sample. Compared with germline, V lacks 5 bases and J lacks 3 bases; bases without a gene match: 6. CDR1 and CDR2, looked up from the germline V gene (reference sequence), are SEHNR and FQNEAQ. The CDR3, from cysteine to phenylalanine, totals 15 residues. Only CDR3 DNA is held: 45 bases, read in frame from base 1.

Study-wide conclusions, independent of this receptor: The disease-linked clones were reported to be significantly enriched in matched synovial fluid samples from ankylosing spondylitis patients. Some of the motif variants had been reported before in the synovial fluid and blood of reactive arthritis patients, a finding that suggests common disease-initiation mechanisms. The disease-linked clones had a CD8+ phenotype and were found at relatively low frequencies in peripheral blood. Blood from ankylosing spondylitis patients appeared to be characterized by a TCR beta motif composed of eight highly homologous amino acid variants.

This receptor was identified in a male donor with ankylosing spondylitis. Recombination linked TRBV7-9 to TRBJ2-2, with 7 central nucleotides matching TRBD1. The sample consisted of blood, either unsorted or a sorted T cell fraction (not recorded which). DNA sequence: TGTGCCAGCAGCCCCTTGACAGGGTACACCGGGGAGCTGTTTTTT. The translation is CASSPLTGYTGELFF.